The text below deals with one TCR beta chain. The sample belongs to a study of blood T cell repertoires in COVID-19. About the study: Some COVID-19 samples were acute and others convalescent; all came from the United States, Italy and Spain.

Trimming cost V 5 bases and J 3 bases; bases outside gene matches: 9. This CDR3 region has 16 residues. Germline assignment: CDR1 MNHNY and CDR2 SVGAGI (reference sequence). TCRdb's table, derived via immunoSEQ multiplex PCR, lists solely in-frame clones and lacks some. Seen here are 250,000 to 300,000 clones, about 88% observed once, and the top ten hold approximately 4.6%. The origin of this receptor is a woman aged 40 to 55 who had recovered from COVID-19. The gene calls are TRBV6-6 and TRBJ2-3, with 9 bases aligning to TRBD2. Sequencing used peripheral blood. The CDR3 DNA reads TGTGCCAGCAGTCGATCCGGGACTAGCTTTACAGATACGCAGTATTTT. Its translation is CASSRSGTSFTDTQYF.